A single sample gave rise to the 9 T cell receptor beta chains below, sequenced in a study of cytomegalovirus exposure and HLA in healthy donors. Primers included in the PCR were 60 Vbeta and 13 Jbeta primers. Sequenced by immunoSEQ multiplex PCR; TCRdb stores in-frame clones only, minus some. The table shows over 130,000 clones, with approximately 70% occurring only once. Sequenced sample: PBMCs. Source of these receptors: a woman aged 25-40 years in good health and CMV-seronegative.

This rearrangement joins TRBV5-5 to TRBJ1-2; 8 bases line up with TRBD1. Trimming at V came to 4 bases and at J to 1 base, leaving 3 bases not matched to a gene. This CDR3 has 14 amino acids. The germline V gene encodes CDR1 SGHKS and CDR2 YYEKEE (reference sequence). CDR3 loop: CASSRQGNNYGYTF. Written as DNA, the CDR3 is TGTGCCAGCAGCCGACAGGGGAATAACTATGGCTACACCTTC.

The count of this clone is one. J is TRBJ2-3 and V is TRBV7-9; 13 bases are shared with TRBD2. CDR3 length equals 17 residues. Germline V CDR1 and CDR2: SEHNR, FQNEAQ (reference sequence). With V trimmed by 4 bases and J by 5 bases, 9 bases remained unmatched. The CDR3 loop is CASSSGLAGTPKDTQYF. DNA for the CDR3: TGTGCCAGCAGCTCGGGACTAGCGGGAACACCGAAAGATACGCAGTATTTT.

V is TRBV9 and J is TRBJ1-2; D call uncertain. CDR3 length equals 14 residues. Germline CDR1 is SGDLS and CDR2 is YYNGEE. Trimming stripped 0 bases from V and 1 base from J, with 7 bases between. This CDR3 is CASSVANSNYGYTF. CDR3 nucleotides: TGTGCCAGCAGCGTAGCGAACAGTAACTATGGCTACACCTTC.

The rearrangement joins TRBV2 to TRBJ2-5; tentative D call: TRBD2 (6 bases). Between the trimmed V and J ends, which lost 5 bases and 2 bases, there was a span of 21 bases. The CDR3 totals 17 residues. The V gene's germline CDR1 is SNHLY and CDR2 FYNNEI. CDR3: CASSIALGLGGQETQYF. CDR3 coding DNA: TGTGCCAGCAGTATAGCCCTAGGGTTGGGGGGACAAGAGACCCAGTACTTC.

The chain uses TRBV10-3 and TRBJ2-7; the D gene is possibly TRBD1 (6 bases). V shed 3 bases and J shed 3 bases, with 6 bases lying between them. CDR1 is ENHRY, CDR2 SYGVKD, per germline. The CDR3 loop spans 12 amino acids. The CDR3 coding sequence is TGTGCCATCAGTGAACAGGGCTACGAGCAGTACTTC. Translation gives CAISEQGYEQYF.

A few counts support this clone. The V call is TRBV29-1, the J call TRBJ2-1; 11 nucleotides align to TRBD1. The V gene end was trimmed by 2 bases and the J gene end by 7 bases; junction bases not matched to a gene: 4. Germline-derived CDR1 and CDR2 are SQVTM and ANQGSEA. This CDR3 is built from 14 residues. The CDR3 protein is CSVETDRGRNEQFF. The CDR3 nucleotides read TGCAGCGTTGAAACGGACAGGGGGCGGAATGAGCAGTTCTTC.

This sequence joins TRBV4-2 and TRBJ1-5; 7 bases fit TRBD1. The junction had 7 bases not matched to a gene; V was cut back by 2 bases and J by 6 bases. The CDR3 has 15 amino acids. CDR1 and CDR2 (germline): LGHNA, YNFKEQ. CDR3 in DNA: TGTGCCAGCAGCCAACCCGGGACAGCTGGTCAGCCCCAGCATTTT. Residues: CASSQPGTAGQPQHF.

V gene TRBV5-1 combines with J gene TRBJ1-2; D unclear. The germline CDR1 and CDR2 sequences are SGHRS and YFSETQ. This CDR3 region has 13 residues. The V end was cut by 2 bases, the J end by 4 bases, with 9 bases between. The CDR3 region has the DNA TGCGCCAGCAGCTTTTGGCAGTCCTATGGCTACACCTTC. Encoded protein: CASSFWQSYGYTF.

This clone was observed a handful of times. The chain carries TRBV14 and TRBJ2-5, with D unclear. CDR1 and CDR2 (germline): SGHDN, FVKESK. V lost 1 base, J lost 5 bases, and 14 bases lay in between. The CDR3 spans 15 residues. The CDR3 sequence is CASSQGVAVRETQYF. CDR3 in DNA: TGTGCCAGCAGCCAAGGGGTCGCGGTGAGGGAGACCCAGTACTTC. Combining the CDR3 with reference TRBV14 and TRBJ2-5 gives the whole variable domain EAGVTQFPSHSVIEKGQTVTLRCDPISGHDNLYWYRRVMGKEIKFLLHFVKESKQDESGMPNNRFLAERTGGTYSTLKVQPAELEDSGVYFCASSQGVAVRETQYFGPGTRLLVL.